The rows below give T cell receptor beta chains drawn from one sample of a study of cytomegalovirus exposure and HLA in healthy donors. The repertoire was sequenced with immunoSEQ multiplex PCR; TCRdb's copy has only in-frame clones and lacks some. This table has roughly 130,000 clones, more than 80% appearing once. The specimen was PBMCs. These receptors were obtained from a male donor in good health and CMV-seronegative. CDR3s include the opening cysteine and the closing phenylalanine or tryptophan. Fields, in order: J gene, clone size, V gene, D gene, CDR3 DNA, CDR3 protein. A D gene is named only where the DNA matches it firmly. Expanded clones are given a class, and other clones once, few, many or no size at all.

j_call: TRBJ2-7
clone_size: -
v_call: TRBV18
d_call: TRBD1
cdr3_nt: TGTGCCAGCTCACGTGCCGGGACAGGGTCCTACGAGCAGTACTTC
cdr3_aa: CASSRAGTGSYEQYF

j_call: TRBJ2-1
clone_size: -
v_call: TRBV7-3
d_call: TRBD2
cdr3_nt: TGTGCCAGCAGCTTAACTGTTCGGACTAGCGCATACTACAATGAGCAGTTCTTC
cdr3_aa: CASSLTVRTSAYYNEQFF

j_call: TRBJ1-2
clone_size: -
v_call: TRBV7-9
d_call: -
cdr3_nt: TGTGCCAGCAGCTTAGTCGGACAGTATGGCTACACCTTC
cdr3_aa: CASSLVGQYGYTF

j_call: TRBJ1-5
clone_size: -
v_call: TRBV6-1
d_call: -
cdr3_nt: TGTGCCAGCAGTGAAGCCAGGGCTGGGCCCCAGCATTTT
cdr3_aa: CASSEARAGPQHF

j_call: TRBJ2-7
clone_size: -
v_call: TRBV30
d_call: TRBD1
cdr3_nt: TGTGCCTGGAGGGGACAGGGGATGCCCGGGCAGTACTTC
cdr3_aa: CAWRGQGMPGQYF

j_call: TRBJ2-7
clone_size: once
v_call: TRBV7-8
d_call: -
cdr3_nt: TGTGCCAGCAGCTTGGACACCTACTACGAGCAGTACTTC
cdr3_aa: CASSLDTYYEQYF

j_call: TRBJ2-2
clone_size: -
v_call: TRBV18
d_call: TRBD1
cdr3_nt: TGTGCCAGCTCACCACCGCGTCGAGGGACAGGGGTCCCCGGGGAGCTGTTTTTT
cdr3_aa: CASSPPRRGTGVPGELFF

j_call: TRBJ1-1
clone_size: -
v_call: TRBV12-5
d_call: -
cdr3_nt: TGTGCTAGTGTCGGTAACACTGAAGCTTTCTTT
cdr3_aa: CASVGNTEAFF

j_call: TRBJ2-2
clone_size: -
v_call: TRBV7-2
d_call: -
cdr3_nt: TGTGCCAGCACGAGAGGTTGGAACACCGGGGAGCTGTTTTTT
cdr3_aa: CASTRGWNTGELFF

j_call: TRBJ1-1
clone_size: once
v_call: TRBV19
d_call: -
cdr3_nt: TGTGCCAGTACGGGGATTCGAGGGGGAGTGGGGAACACTGAAGCTTTCTTT
cdr3_aa: CASTGIRGGVGNTEAFF

j_call: TRBJ2-5
clone_size: -
v_call: TRBV5-4
d_call: -
cdr3_nt: TGTGCCAGCAGCTTGGAACAGGGTAGGGGAGAGACCCAGTACTTC
cdr3_aa: CASSLEQGRGETQYF

j_call: TRBJ1-2
clone_size: -
v_call: TRBV4-3
d_call: -
cdr3_nt: TGCGCCAGCAGCCAAGATGTGGGCGAGAACTATGGCTACACCTTC
cdr3_aa: CASSQDVGENYGYTF

j_call: TRBJ2-1
clone_size: -
v_call: TRBV7-9
d_call: TRBD1
cdr3_nt: TGTTCCAGCAGCTTAGCCTGGACAGGTTCTTACAATGAGCAGTTCTTC
cdr3_aa: CSSSLAWTGSYNEQFF

j_call: TRBJ2-7
clone_size: -
v_call: TRBV7-2
d_call: -
cdr3_nt: TGTGCCAGCAGCTCCCGCCTCGGGGTATACGAGCAGTACTTC
cdr3_aa: CASSSRLGVYEQYF

j_call: TRBJ2-1
clone_size: -
v_call: TRBV28
d_call: TRBD2
cdr3_nt: TGTGCCAGCGTCCCGTTTTGGCTAGCGGGGGCCCGAAGCTCCTACAATGAGCAGTTCTTC
cdr3_aa: CASVPFWLAGARSSYNEQFF

j_call: TRBJ2-7
clone_size: -
v_call: TRBV2
d_call: TRBD1
cdr3_nt: TGTGCCAGCAGGGGACAGATTGGAGAGCAGTACTTC
cdr3_aa: CASRGQIGEQYF

j_call: TRBJ1-5
clone_size: once
v_call: TRBV2
d_call: TRBD1
cdr3_nt: TGTGCCAGCGGTTGGACAGGGATAAATCAGCCCCAGCATTTT
cdr3_aa: CASGWTGINQPQHF

j_call: TRBJ1-4
clone_size: -
v_call: TRBV4-3
d_call: -
cdr3_nt: TGCGCCAGCAGCCATTTGCAGGAAAATGAAAAACTGTTTTTT
cdr3_aa: CASSHLQENEKLFF

j_call: TRBJ1-2
clone_size: -
v_call: TRBV11-2
d_call: TRBD1
cdr3_nt: TGTGCCAGCAGCTCCCGCCCAGGGGGAGAATATGGCTACACCTTC
cdr3_aa: CASSSRPGGEYGYTF

j_call: TRBJ2-3
clone_size: -
v_call: TRBV25-1
d_call: -
cdr3_nt: TGTGCCAGCAGCCCCCGACGGGCCGGGGGAGGCCAGATGGATACGCAGTATTTT
cdr3_aa: CASSPRRAGGGQMDTQYF

j_call: TRBJ2-1
clone_size: -
v_call: TRBV5-1
d_call: TRBD1
cdr3_nt: TGCGCCAGCAGCTTGGTTTTTGGACAGGGAGTAAATGAGCAGTTCTTC
cdr3_aa: CASSLVFGQGVNEQFF

j_call: TRBJ2-7
clone_size: -
v_call: TRBV5-1
d_call: TRBD1
cdr3_nt: TGCGCCAGCAGCTTGGGAGCGGGACAGGGGAACGAGCAGTACTTC
cdr3_aa: CASSLGAGQGNEQYF

j_call: TRBJ1-2
clone_size: -
v_call: TRBV19
d_call: TRBD1
cdr3_nt: TGTGCCAGTAGTATAGGGACAGGGGAGTATGGCTACACCTTC
cdr3_aa: CASSIGTGEYGYTF

j_call: TRBJ1-2
clone_size: once
v_call: TRBV19
d_call: -
cdr3_nt: TGTGCCGCCTCTGCTGCAGGGTATGGCTACACCTTC
cdr3_aa: CAASAAGYGYTF

j_call: TRBJ2-6
clone_size: -
v_call: TRBV27
d_call: -
cdr3_nt: TGTGCCAGCAGTTTCGGATGGGCAGGGGCCAACGTCCTGACTTTC
cdr3_aa: CASSFGWAGANVLTF

j_call: TRBJ1-1
clone_size: -
v_call: TRBV5-1
d_call: -
cdr3_nt: TGCGCCAGCAGCTTGCTGGGGAGGACTGAAGCTTTCTTT
cdr3_aa: CASSLLGRTEAFF

j_call: TRBJ1-2
clone_size: -
v_call: TRBV9
d_call: TRBD1
cdr3_nt: TGTGCCAGCAGCCGTGACGGGACAGTCTATGGCTACACCTTC
cdr3_aa: CASSRDGTVYGYTF

j_call: TRBJ2-1
clone_size: -
v_call: TRBV4-1
d_call: -
cdr3_nt: TGCGCCAGCAGGTCTCTGGGACACCACTACAATGAGCAGTTCTTC
cdr3_aa: CASRSLGHHYNEQFF